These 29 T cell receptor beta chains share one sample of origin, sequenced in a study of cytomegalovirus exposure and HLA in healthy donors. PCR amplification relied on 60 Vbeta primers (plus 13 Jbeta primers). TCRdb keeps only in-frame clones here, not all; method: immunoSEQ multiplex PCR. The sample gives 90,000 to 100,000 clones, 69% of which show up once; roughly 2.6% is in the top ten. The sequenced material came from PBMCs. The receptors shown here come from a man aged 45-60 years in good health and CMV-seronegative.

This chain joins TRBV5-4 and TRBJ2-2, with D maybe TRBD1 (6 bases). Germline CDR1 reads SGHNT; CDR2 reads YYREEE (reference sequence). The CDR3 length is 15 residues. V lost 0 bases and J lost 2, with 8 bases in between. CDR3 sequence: CASSLGGTNTGELFF. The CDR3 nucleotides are TGTGCCAGCAGCTTGGGGGGGACAAACACCGGGGAGCTGTTTTTT.

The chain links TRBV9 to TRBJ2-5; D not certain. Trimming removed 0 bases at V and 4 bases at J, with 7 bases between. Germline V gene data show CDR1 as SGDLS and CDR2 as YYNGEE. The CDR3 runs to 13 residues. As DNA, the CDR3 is TGTGCCAGCAGCGTAGGGTGGGCAGAGACCCAGTACTTC. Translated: CASSVGWAETQYF.

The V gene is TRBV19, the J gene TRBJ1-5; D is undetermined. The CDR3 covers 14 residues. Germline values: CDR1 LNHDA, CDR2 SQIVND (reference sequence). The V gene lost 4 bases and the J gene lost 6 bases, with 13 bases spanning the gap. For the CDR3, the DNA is TGTGCCAGTAGTACCAGACATGCCCTTCAGCCCCAGCATTTT. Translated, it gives CASSTRHALQPQHF.

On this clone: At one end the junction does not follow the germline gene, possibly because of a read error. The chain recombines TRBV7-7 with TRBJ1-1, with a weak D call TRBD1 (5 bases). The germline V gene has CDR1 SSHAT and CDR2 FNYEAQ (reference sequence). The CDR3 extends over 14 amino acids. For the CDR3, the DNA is TGTGCTAGCAGCCCTGGGGGGTCGAACACTGAAGCTTTCTTT. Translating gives CASSPGGSNTEAFF.

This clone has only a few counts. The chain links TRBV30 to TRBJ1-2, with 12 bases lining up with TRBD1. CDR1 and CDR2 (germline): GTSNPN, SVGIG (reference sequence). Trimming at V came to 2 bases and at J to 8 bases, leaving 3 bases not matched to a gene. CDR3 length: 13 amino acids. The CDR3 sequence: CAWSPGTGGGYTF. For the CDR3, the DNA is TGTGCCTGGAGTCCCGGGACAGGGGGCGGCTACACCTTC.

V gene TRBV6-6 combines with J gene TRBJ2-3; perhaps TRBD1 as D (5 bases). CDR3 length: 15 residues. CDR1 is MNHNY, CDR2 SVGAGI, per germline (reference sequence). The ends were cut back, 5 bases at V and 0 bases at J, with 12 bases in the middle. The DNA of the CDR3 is TGTGCCAGCAGTCCTCAGGGCACTAGCACAGATACGCAGTATTTT. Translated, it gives CASSPQGTSTDTQYF.

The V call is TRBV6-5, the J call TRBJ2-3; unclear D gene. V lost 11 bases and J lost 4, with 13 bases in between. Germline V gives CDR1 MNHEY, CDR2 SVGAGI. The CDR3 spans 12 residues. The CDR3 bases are TGTGCCGTCCGGTCGAAGTCAGATACGCAGTATTTT. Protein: CAVRSKSDTQYF.

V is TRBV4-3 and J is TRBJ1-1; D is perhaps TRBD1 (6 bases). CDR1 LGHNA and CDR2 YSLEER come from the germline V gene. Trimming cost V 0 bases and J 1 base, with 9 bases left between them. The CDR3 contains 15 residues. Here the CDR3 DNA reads TGCGCCAGCAGCCAAGACAGGGGCGCGAACACTGAAGCTTTCTTT. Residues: CASSQDRGANTEAFF.

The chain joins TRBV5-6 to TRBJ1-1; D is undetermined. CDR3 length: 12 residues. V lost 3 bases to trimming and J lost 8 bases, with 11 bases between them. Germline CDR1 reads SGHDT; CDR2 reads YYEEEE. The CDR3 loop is CASSSWTAEAFF. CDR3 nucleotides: TGTGCCAGCAGCTCCTGGACTGCCGAAGCTTTCTTT.

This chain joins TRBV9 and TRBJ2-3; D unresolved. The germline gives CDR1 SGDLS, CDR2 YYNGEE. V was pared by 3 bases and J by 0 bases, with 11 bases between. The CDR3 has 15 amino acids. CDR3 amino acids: CASSADLVSTDTQYF. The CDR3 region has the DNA TGTGCCAGCAGCGCTGATTTAGTAAGCACAGATACGCAGTATTTT.

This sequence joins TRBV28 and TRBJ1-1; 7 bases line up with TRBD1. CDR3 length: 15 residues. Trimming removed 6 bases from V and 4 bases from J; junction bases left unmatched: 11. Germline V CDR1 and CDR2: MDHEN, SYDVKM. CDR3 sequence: CASRSPRQGSTEAFF. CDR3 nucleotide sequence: TGTGCCAGCAGGTCTCCTCGACAGGGTAGCACTGAAGCTTTCTTT.

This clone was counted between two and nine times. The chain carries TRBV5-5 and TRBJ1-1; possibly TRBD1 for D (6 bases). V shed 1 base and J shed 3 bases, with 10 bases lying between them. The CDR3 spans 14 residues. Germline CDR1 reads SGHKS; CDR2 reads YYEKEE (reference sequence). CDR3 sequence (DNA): TGTGCCAGCAGCTTGTGGGGGCCTGACACTGAAGCTTTCTTT. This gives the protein CASSLWGPDTEAFF.

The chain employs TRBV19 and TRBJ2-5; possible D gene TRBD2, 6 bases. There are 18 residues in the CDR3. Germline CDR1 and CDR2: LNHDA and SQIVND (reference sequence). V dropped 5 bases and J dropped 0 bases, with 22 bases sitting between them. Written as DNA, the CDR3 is TGTGCCAGTAGTGTCTGGGGGGTCGGGTCGGCGTACCAAGAGACCCAGTACTTC. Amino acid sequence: CASSVWGVGSAYQETQYF.

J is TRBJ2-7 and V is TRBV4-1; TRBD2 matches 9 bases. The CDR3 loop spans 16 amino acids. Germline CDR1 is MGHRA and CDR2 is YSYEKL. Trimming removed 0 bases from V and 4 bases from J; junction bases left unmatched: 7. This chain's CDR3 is CASSQDGRLAGYEQYF. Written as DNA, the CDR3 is TGCGCCAGCAGCCAAGATGGTCGGCTAGCGGGGTACGAGCAGTACTTC.

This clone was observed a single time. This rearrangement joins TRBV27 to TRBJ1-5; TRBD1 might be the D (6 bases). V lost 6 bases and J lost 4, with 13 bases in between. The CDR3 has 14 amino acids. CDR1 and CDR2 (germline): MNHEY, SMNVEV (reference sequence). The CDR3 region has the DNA TGTGCCAGCAGCCTCCGGGACAAAAATCAGCCCCAGCATTTT. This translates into CASSLRDKNQPQHF.

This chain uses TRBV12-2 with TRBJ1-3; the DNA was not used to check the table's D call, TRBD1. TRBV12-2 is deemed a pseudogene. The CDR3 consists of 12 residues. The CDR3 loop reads CARRQSGNTIYF. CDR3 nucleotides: TGTGCAAGACGACAGTCTGGAAACACCATATATTTT.

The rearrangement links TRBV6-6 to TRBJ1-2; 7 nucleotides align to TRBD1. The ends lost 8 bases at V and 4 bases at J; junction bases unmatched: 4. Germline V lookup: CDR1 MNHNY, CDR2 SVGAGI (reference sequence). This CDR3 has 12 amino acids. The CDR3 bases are TGTGCCAGCGGGGACAGTCTCTATGGCTACACCTTC. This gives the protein CASGDSLYGYTF.

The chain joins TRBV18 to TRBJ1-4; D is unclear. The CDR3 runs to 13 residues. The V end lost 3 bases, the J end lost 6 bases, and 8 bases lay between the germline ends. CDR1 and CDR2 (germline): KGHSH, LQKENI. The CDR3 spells CASSPQEDEKLFF. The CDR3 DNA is TGTGCCAGCTCACCCCAGGAGGATGAAAAACTGTTTTTT.

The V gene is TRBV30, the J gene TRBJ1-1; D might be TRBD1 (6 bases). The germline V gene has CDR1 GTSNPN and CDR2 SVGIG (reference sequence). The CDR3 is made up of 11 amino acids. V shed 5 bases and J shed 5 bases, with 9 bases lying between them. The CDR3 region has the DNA TGTGCCTGGTACAGGGCTACTGAAGCTTTCTTT. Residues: CAWYRATEAFF.

The CDR3 spells CASSEIGATNEKLFF. The DNA for the CDR3 is TGTGCCAGCAGTGAAATCGGGGCAACTAATGAAAAACTGTTTTTT. The V and J genes are TRBV6-1 and TRBJ1-4, with D unresolved. Trimming left V 2 bases short and J 0 bases short, with 7 bases between. CDR1 is MNHNS and CDR2 is SASEGT in the germline V gene. This CDR3 has 15 amino acids.

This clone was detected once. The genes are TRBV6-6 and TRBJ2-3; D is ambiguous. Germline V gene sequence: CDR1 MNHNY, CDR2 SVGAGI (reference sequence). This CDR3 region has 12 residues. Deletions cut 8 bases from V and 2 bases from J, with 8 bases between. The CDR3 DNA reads TGTGCCAGCCGCCAGAACACAGATACGCAGTATTTT. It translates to CASRQNTDTQYF.

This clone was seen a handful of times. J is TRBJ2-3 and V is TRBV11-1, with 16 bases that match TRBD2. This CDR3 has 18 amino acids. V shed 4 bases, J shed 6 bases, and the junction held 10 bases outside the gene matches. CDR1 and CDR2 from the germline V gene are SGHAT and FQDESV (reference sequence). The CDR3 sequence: CASSSGLAGGTSPDTQYF. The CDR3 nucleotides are TGTGCCAGCAGCTCGGGACTAGCGGGAGGGACCTCCCCCGATACGCAGTATTTT.

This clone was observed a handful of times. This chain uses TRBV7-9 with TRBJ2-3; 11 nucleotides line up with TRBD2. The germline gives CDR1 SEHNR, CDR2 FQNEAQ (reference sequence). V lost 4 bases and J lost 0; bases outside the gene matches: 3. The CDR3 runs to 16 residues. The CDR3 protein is CASSWGLAASTDTQYF. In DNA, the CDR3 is TGTGCCAGCAGCTGGGGACTAGCGGCAAGCACAGATACGCAGTATTTT.

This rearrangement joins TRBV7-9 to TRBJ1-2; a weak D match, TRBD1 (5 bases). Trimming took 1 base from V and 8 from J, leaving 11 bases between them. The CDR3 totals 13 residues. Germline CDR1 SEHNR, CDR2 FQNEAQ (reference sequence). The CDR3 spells CASSLVGGVGYTF. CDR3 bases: TGTGCCAGCAGCTTAGTAGGAGGGGTAGGCTACACCTTC.

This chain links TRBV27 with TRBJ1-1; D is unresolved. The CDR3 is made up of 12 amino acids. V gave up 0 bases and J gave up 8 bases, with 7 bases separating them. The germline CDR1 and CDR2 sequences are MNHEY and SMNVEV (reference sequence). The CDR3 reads CASSLSMAEAFF. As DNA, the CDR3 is TGTGCCAGCAGTTTATCGATGGCAGAAGCTTTCTTT.

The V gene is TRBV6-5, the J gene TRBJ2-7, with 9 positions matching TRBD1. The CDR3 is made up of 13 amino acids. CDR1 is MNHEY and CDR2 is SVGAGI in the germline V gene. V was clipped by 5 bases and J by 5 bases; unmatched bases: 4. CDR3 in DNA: TGTGCCAGCAGTCGACAGGGGGTACACGAGCAGTACTTC. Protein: CASSRQGVHEQYF.

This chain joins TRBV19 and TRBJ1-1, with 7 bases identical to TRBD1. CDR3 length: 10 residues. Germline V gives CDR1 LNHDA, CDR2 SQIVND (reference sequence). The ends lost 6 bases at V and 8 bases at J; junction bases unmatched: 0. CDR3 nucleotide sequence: TGTGCCAGTAGGGACAGGGAAGCTTTCTTT. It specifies CASRDREAFF.

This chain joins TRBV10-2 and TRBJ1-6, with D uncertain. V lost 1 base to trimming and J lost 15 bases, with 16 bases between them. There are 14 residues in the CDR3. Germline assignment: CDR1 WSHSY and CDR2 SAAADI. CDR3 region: CASSEYGEASNLHF. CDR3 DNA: TGCGCCAGCAGTGAGTATGGGGAGGCCTCGAACCTCCACTTT.

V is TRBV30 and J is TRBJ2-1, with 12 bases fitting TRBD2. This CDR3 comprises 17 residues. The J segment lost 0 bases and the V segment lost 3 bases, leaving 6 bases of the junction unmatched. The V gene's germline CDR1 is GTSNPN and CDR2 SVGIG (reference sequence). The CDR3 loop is CAWSRASGRASYNEQFF. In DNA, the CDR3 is TGTGCCTGGAGCCGGGCTAGCGGGAGGGCCTCCTACAATGAGCAGTTCTTC.